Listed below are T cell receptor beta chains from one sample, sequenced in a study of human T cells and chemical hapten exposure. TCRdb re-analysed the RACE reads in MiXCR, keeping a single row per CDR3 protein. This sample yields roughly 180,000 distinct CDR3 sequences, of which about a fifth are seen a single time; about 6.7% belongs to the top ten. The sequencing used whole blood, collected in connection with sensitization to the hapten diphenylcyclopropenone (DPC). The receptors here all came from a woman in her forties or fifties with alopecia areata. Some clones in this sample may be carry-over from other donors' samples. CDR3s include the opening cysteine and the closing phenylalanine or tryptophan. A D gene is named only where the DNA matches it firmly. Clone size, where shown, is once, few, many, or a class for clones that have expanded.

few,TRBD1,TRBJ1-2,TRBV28,CASSFRDRAGYGYTF,TGTGCCAGCAGTTTCCGGGACAGGGCGGGCTATGGCTACACCTTC
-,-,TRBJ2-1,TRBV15,CATSRDSGAGDNEQFF,TGTGCCACCAGCAGAGATTCCGGGGCAGGGGACAATGAGCAGTTCTTC
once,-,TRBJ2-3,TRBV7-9,CASSLDTKGPLGNTQYF,TGTGCCAGCAGCTTAGACACCAAGGGACCACTGGGTAATACGCAGTATTTT
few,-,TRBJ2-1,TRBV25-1,CASSSGTRVLRQFF,TGTGCCAGCAGTTCAGGGACACGCGTCCTGAGACAGTTCTTC
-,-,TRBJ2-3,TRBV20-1,CSAMVSVSTDTQYF,TGCAGTGCTATGGTGAGCGTGAGCACAGATACGCAGTATTTT
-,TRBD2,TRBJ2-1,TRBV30,CAWTEETSRYNEQFF,TGTGCCTGGACGGAGGAGACTAGCAGATACAATGAGCAGTTCTTC
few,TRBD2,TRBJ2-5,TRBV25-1,CASSFASGNGETQYF,TGTGCCAGCAGTTTCGCTAGCGGGAATGGGGAGACCCAGTACTTC
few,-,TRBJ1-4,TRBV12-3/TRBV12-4,CASSLRGGGQNEKLFF,TGTGCCAGCAGCCTACGAGGGGGAGGTCAGAACGAAAAACTGTTTTTT
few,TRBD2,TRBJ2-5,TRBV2,CASSEGWTAGGETQYF,TGTGCCAGCAGTGAAGGTTGGACAGCGGGGGGTGAGACCCAGTACTTC
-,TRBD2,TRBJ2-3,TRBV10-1,CASSGLAGGDTQYF,TGCGCCAGCAGTGGACTAGCGGGAGGAGATACGCAGTATTTT